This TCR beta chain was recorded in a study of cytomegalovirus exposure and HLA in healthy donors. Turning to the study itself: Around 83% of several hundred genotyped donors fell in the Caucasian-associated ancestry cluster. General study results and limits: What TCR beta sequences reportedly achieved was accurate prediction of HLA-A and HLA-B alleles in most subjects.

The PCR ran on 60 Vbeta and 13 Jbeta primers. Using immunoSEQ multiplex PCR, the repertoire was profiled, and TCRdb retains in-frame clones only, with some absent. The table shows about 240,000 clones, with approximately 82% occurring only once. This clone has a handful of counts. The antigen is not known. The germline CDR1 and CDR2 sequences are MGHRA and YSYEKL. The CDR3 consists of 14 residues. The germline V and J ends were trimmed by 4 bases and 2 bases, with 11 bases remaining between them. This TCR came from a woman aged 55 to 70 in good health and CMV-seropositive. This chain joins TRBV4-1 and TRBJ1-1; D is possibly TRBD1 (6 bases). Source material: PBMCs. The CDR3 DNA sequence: TGCGCCAGCAGCCCCCCTGGGACAAACACTGAAGCTTTCTTT. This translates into CASSPPGTNTEAFF.